This T cell receptor (beta chain) emerged from a study of a mutant IDH1 vaccine in newly diagnosed glioma. Study-wide background: Beforehand, treatment had been radiotherapy, temozolomide, or both; the majority received both. Study-level findings and limits: With respect to changes in top peripheral T cell clonotypes, pseudoprogression seemed unrelated. Researchers report vaccine-induced immune responses in about 93% of patients.

Turning to this clone: Its matching antigen is unknown.

The time point is: baseline, week 1 (first vaccination visit). Treatment noted: pre-vaccination baseline after standard-of-care therapy. TCRdb's copy holds only in-frame clones and misses some; the assay was immunoSEQ multiplex PCR. Here the sample spans about 36,000 clones, roughly 89% being singletons. The sequence came from a man younger than 35 with glioma. Sample: PBMCs, taken from a glioma patient treated with radiotherapy, temozolomide or both.

The CDR3 sequence: CASSPVRGGAPGELFF. The CDR3 DNA sequence: TGCGCCAGCAGCCCCGTGCGTGGGGGCGCCCCCGGGGAGCTGTTTTTT. The chain uses TRBV4-1 and TRBJ2-2; possible D gene TRBD1, 6 bases. The V gene lost 4 bases and the J gene lost 6 bases, with 18 bases spanning the gap. The CDR3 extends over 16 amino acids. Per the germline V gene, CDR1 is MGHRA and CDR2 is YSYEKL.